The 9 T cell receptor beta chains in this list originate from one sample, sequenced in a study of cytomegalovirus exposure and HLA in healthy donors. PCR amplification relied on 60 Vbeta primers (plus 13 Jbeta primers). Some clones are missing from TCRdb's copy, which holds only in-frame ones; the method was immunoSEQ multiplex PCR. This table has 120,000 or so clones, about 90% appearing once. The sequenced material came from PBMCs. Every receptor here comes from a man between 35 and 55 years old in good health and CMV-seronegative.

This clone was recorded once. The V and J genes are TRBV5-1 and TRBJ2-6, with D unresolved. The germline V gene has CDR1 SGHRS and CDR2 YFSETQ. V lost 1 base, J lost 1 base, and 6 bases lay in between. The CDR3 spans 15 residues. CDR3 coding DNA: TGCGCCAGCAGCTTGACACCGTCTGGGGCCAACGTCCTGACTTTC. Translation: CASSLTPSGANVLTF.

The V gene is TRBV18, the J gene TRBJ1-1; TRBD1 agrees at 7 bases. This CDR3 region has 14 residues. The V gene end was trimmed by 3 bases and the J gene end by 6 bases; junction bases not matched to a gene: 7. Germline CDR1 KGHSH, CDR2 LQKENI. Here the CDR3 DNA reads TGTGCCAGCTCACCTGACAGGGTTTTTCCTGAAGCTTTCTTT. Translating gives CASSPDRVFPEAFF.

The chain uses TRBV4-2 and TRBJ1-2; 8 bases match TRBD1. J was trimmed by 7 bases and V by 3 bases; bases with no gene match: 10. The germline V gene has CDR1 LGHNA and CDR2 YNFKEQ. This CDR3 spans 15 amino acids. The CDR3 DNA follows: TGTGCCAGCAGCCAGAATAGACAGGGGTTGGGTGGCTACACCTTC. It encodes CASSQNRQGLGGYTF.

V is TRBV5-1 and J is TRBJ1-1; TRBD1 matches 7 bases. With V trimmed by 0 bases and J by 8 bases, 7 bases remained unmatched. Germline lookup yields CDR1 SGHRS and CDR2 YFSETQ. This CDR3 is 14 amino acids long. Here the CDR3 DNA reads TGCGCCAGCAGCTTGGAAACCGGGACAGCAGAAGCTTTCTTT. Its protein is CASSLETGTAEAFF.

The V gene is TRBV29-1, the J gene TRBJ1-4; the match to TRBD1 covers 8 bases. The trim removed 4 bases at V and 1 base at J, leaving 2 bases unmatched. Germline V CDR1 and CDR2: SQVTM, ANQGSEA. The CDR3 is 14 amino acids. The CDR3 loop is CSVVGQGTNEKLFF. The CDR3 DNA sequence: TGCAGCGTTGTTGGACAGGGAACTAATGAAAAACTGTTTTTT.

The chain has TRBV14 and TRBJ2-7; D perhaps matches TRBD1 (6 bases). Trimming pared 2 bases from V and 2 bases from J, leaving 16 bases between. Germline CDR1 and CDR2: SGHDN and FVKESK. The CDR3 length is 16 residues. The CDR3 sequence is CASSQIRGVGTYEQYF. The CDR3 nucleotides read TGTGCCAGCAGCCAAATCAGGGGAGTAGGCACCTACGAGCAGTACTTC.

The chain links TRBV15 to TRBJ1-6; 7 positions match TRBD1. Germline CDR1 is LNHNV and CDR2 is YYDKDF (reference sequence). Trimming at V came to 4 bases and at J to 6 bases, leaving 6 bases not matched to a gene. There are 15 residues in the CDR3. This CDR3 reads CATSKNRGANSPLHF. CDR3 nucleotides: TGTGCCACCAGCAAAAACAGGGGAGCTAATTCACCCCTCCACTTT.

The chain couples TRBV30 to TRBJ1-6; D gene ambiguous. V gave up 5 bases and J gave up 12 bases, with 5 bases separating them. This CDR3 comprises 9 residues. Germline V gene data show CDR1 as GTSNPN and CDR2 as SVGIG (reference sequence). CDR3 sequence reads: CAWGLPLHF. In nucleotides, the CDR3 is TGTGCCTGGGGGCTACCCCTCCACTTT.

This clone was seen more than once but under ten times. This chain uses TRBV5-1 with TRBJ2-3, with TRBD2 matching over 11 bases. The CDR3 is 17 amino acids. Losses at the gene ends were 4 bases for V and 2 bases for J; bases not matched to a gene: 9. In germline, CDR1 is SGHRS, CDR2 YFSETQ. The CDR3 sequence: CASSRKTSGGNTDTQYF. The CDR3 bases are TGCGCCAGCAGCCGAAAAACTAGCGGGGGTAACACAGATACGCAGTATTTT. Variable domain in full (rest from reference TRBV5-1 and TRBJ2-3): KAGVTQTPRYLIKTRGQQVTLSCSPISGHRSVSWYQQTPGQGLQFLFEYFSETQRNKGNFPGRFSGRQFSNSRSEMNVSTLELGDSALYLCASSRKTSGGNTDTQYFGPGTRLTVL.